Presented here are 9 T cell receptor beta chains from one specimen sequenced in a study of blood T cell repertoires in COVID-19. Assay used: immunoSEQ multiplex PCR; TCRdb lists only in-frame clones, some missing. The table has roughly 90,000 clones, over 80% seen once. Sequences were obtained from peripheral blood. These receptors were taken from a woman between 70 and 85 years old with acute or convalescent COVID-19.

The rearrangement uses TRBV11-3 and TRBJ2-1, with 7 bases identical to TRBD2. The CDR3 runs 16 residues. The V gene end was trimmed by 5 bases and the J gene end by 3 bases; junction bases not matched to a gene: 10. Germline CDR1 is SGHNT and CDR2 is YENEEA. Written as DNA, the CDR3 is TGTGCCAGCAGCCTTGTCGGGCGGGGGATCTACAATGAGCAGTTCTTC. This translates into CASSLVGRGIYNEQFF.

This clone was detected only once. The V and J genes are TRBV29-1 and TRBJ1-1; TRBD1 aligns across 7 bases. Germline-derived CDR1 and CDR2 are SQVTM and ANQGSEA. This CDR3 has 13 amino acids. Here the CDR3 DNA reads TGCAGGGCGGCGCGGGACAGCGACACTGAAGCTTTCTTT. Its translation is CRAARDSDTEAFF.

This clone was counted only a few times. This chain connects TRBV15 to TRBJ1-4, with 7 bases identical to TRBD1. Germline V gene sequence: CDR1 LNHNV, CDR2 YYDKDF (reference sequence). The CDR3 extends over 14 amino acids. V trimming: 3 bases; J trimming: 6 bases; junction bases outside the gene matches: 4. The CDR3 nucleotides are TGTGCCACCAGCAGGACAGGGCCGTATGAAAAACTGTTTTTT. This sequence encodes CATSRTGPYEKLFF. Full variable domain (missing parts from reference TRBV15 and TRBJ1-4): DAMVIQNPRYQVTQFGKPVTLSCSQTLNHNVMYWYQQKSSQAPKLLFHYYDKDFNNEADTPDNFQSRRPNTSFCFLDIRSPGLGDTAMYLCATSRTGPYEKLFFGSGTQLSVL.

This chain uses TRBV20-1 with TRBJ2-1, with a weak D call TRBD1 (5 bases). This CDR3 contains 11 residues. The V and J ends lost 3 bases and 6 bases respectively, with 6 bases between them. CDR1 is DFQATT, CDR2 SNEGSKA, per germline (reference sequence). The CDR3 protein is CSARTANEQFF. The CDR3 DNA is TGCAGTGCTAGGACAGCCAATGAGCAGTTCTTC.

The rearrangement links TRBV29-1 to TRBJ2-1; 10 bases fit TRBD1. The V gene's germline CDR1 is SQVTM and CDR2 ANQGSEA. The junction had 1 base not matched to a gene; V was cut back by 7 bases and J by 4 bases. The CDR3 totals 12 residues. DNA for the CDR3: TGCAGCGGGGGACAGGGGTACAATGAGCAGTTCTTC. Translation gives CSGGQGYNEQFF.

This clone appeared a few times. The rearrangement links TRBV27 to TRBJ2-7, with D maybe TRBD1 (6 bases). The V gene's germline CDR1 is MNHEY and CDR2 SMNVEV (reference sequence). The V gene lost 6 bases and the J gene lost 4 bases, with 10 bases spanning the gap. The CDR3 has 12 amino acids. The CDR3 is CASRHQGYEQYF. The CDR3 DNA follows: TGTGCCAGCAGACACCAGGGGTACGAGCAGTACTTC.

This clone was seen a few times. This chain joins TRBV2 and TRBJ1-1, with D perhaps TRBD1 (5 bases). The germline V and J ends were trimmed by 6 bases and 7 bases, with 12 bases remaining between them. The CDR3 is 12 amino acids. The germline V gene has CDR1 SNHLY and CDR2 FYNNEI. CDR3 in amino acids: CASRLQENEAFF. DNA for the CDR3: TGTGCCAGCAGATTACAGGAAAATGAAGCTTTCTTT.

The chain uses TRBV7-3 and TRBJ2-1; 8 bases match TRBD2. Germline V gene sequence: CDR1 SGHTA, CDR2 FQGTGA. Trimming took 2 bases from V and 0 from J; bases not matched to a gene: 0. The CDR3 sequence is 15 residues long. CDR3 sequence (DNA): TGTGCCAGCAGCTTAGGACTAGCCTCCTACAATGAGCAGTTCTTC. Protein product: CASSLGLASYNEQFF. The variable domain in full, completed from reference TRBV7-3 and TRBJ2-1, reads GAGVSQTPSNKVTEKGKYVELRCDPISGHTALYWYRQSLGQGPEFLIYFQGTGAADDSGLPNDRFFAVRPEGSVSTLKIQRTERGDSAVYLCASSLGLASYNEQFFGPGTRLTVL.

The chain has TRBV6-1 and TRBJ2-2; 9 bases are a match to TRBD1. Germline CDR1 MNHNS, CDR2 SASEGT. The CDR3 is made up of 17 amino acids. Germline trimming cut 1 base from V and 5 bases from J; bases unmatched to any gene: 8. The CDR3 coding sequence is TGTGCCAGCAGTGAAGGTTGGGGTGGGACAGGGACCGGGGAGCTGTTTTTT. Translating gives CASSEGWGGTGTGELFF.